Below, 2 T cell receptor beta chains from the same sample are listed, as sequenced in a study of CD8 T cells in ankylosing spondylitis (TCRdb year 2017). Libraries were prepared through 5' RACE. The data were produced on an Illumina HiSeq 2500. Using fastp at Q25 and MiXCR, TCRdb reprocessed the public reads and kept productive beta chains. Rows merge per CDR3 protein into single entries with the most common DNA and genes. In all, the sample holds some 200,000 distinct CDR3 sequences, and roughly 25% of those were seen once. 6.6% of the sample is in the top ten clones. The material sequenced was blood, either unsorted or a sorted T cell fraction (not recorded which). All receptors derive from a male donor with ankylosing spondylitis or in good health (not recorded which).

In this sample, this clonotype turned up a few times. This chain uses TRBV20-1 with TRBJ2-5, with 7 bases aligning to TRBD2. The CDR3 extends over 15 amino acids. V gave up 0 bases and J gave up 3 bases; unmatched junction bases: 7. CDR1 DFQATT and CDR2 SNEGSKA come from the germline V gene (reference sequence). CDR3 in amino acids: CSARDPRAGEETQYF. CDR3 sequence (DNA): TGCAGTGCTAGAGACCCTCGGGCGGGAGAAGAGACCCAGTACTTC.

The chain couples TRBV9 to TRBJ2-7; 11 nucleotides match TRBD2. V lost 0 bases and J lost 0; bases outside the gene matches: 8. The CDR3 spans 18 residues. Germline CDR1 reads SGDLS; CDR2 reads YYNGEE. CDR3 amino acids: CASSVGASGRQSSYEQYF. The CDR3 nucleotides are TGTGCCAGCAGCGTAGGGGCTAGCGGGAGGCAGAGCTCCTACGAGCAGTACTTC. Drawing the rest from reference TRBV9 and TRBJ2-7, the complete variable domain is DSGVTQTPKHLITATGQRVTLRCSPRSGDLSVYWYQQSLDQGLQFLIQYYNGEERAKGNILERFSAQQFPDLHSELNLSSLELGDSALYFCASSVGASGRQSSYEQYFGPGTRLTVT.